The clone carrying this TCR beta chain was seen ten or more times. Its target is unknown. Trimming removed 5 bases from V and 3 bases from J, with 17 bases in between. Germline CDR1 is LNHDA and CDR2 is SQIVND (reference sequence). CDR3 length equals 15 residues. TCRdb used MiXCR to call clones anew from the PCR reads. The table lists fewer than 20,000 clones, approximately 20% of them singletons, with over 15% in the top ten. This specimen belongs to a study of metastatic and nonmetastatic thyroid tumors. The wider study: Blood and tumor or nodule tissue repertoires from malignant and benign thyroid patients were compared. Study conclusions and caveats: In both blood and tumor samples, TCR beta diversity was reported significantly higher for malignant than benign nodules.

Patients underwent thyroid surgery, and none had received any treatment before it. J is TRBJ2-7 and V is TRBV19; maybe TRBD2 (5 bases). Sequencing used tumor tissue. The TCR sequence derives from a female donor with papillary thyroid cancer or a benign thyroid nodule (not recorded which). Some clones in this sample may be carry-over from other donors' samples. CDR3 bases: TGTGCCAGTAGTCCGCCGGGTCTCGGGGTCTACGAGCAGTACTTC. As protein: CASSPPGLGVYEQYF.